One sample yielded the 28 T cell receptor beta chains listed below, sequenced in a study of graft-versus-host responses after intestinal transplantation. Sequenced by immunoSEQ multiplex PCR; TCRdb stores in-frame clones only, minus some. The sample holds roughly 130,000 clones, about nine tenths seen once. Antigen specificity for these receptors is unknown. Source: unstimulated CD4+ T cells sorted from spleen or lymph node cells, taken before intestinal transplant. These receptor sequences come from a human donor who received an intestinal transplant.

The J gene is TRBJ2-1, the V gene TRBV4-3; D is ambiguous. Per germline, CDR1 LGHNA and CDR2 YSLEER. The CDR3 consists of 12 residues. Trimming cost V 3 bases and J 9 bases, with 9 bases left between them. The CDR3, as DNA: TGCGCCAGCAGCCACCATAGGCGTGAGCAGTTCTTC. The encoded protein is CASSHHRREQFF.

The rearrangement links TRBV15 to TRBJ2-3; the D gene is possibly TRBD1 (5 bases). The CDR3 covers 16 residues. Trimming shortened V by 0 bases and J by 10 bases, and 20 bases separated the two germline ends. The germline gives CDR1 LNHNV, CDR2 YYDKDF (reference sequence). CDR3 in amino acids: CATSRDADKGLGPQYF. In nucleotides, the CDR3 is TGTGCCACCAGCAGAGATGCGGACAAGGGGTTAGGTCCGCAGTATTTT.

The chain uses TRBV21-1 and TRBJ2-1; TRBD1, the D gene given by the table, was not confirmed from the DNA. TRBV21-1 is shown as a pseudogene. The CDR3 totals 16 residues. CDR3 protein: CASSNQQVKKSNEQFF. The CDR3 bases are TGTGCCAGCAGCAACCAACAGGTCAAGAAGAGCAATGAGCAGTTCTTC.

Turning to this clone: This sample also contains other DNA sequences that code for the same CDR3. The chain uses TRBV20-1 and TRBJ1-1, with D unclear. The length of the CDR3 is 11 residues. Trimming pared 3 bases from V and 0 bases from J, leaving 2 bases between. Per germline, CDR1 DFQATT and CDR2 SNEGSKA (reference sequence). The CDR3 region is CSARVNTEAFF. The CDR3 DNA follows: TGCAGTGCTAGGGTGAACACTGAAGCTTTCTTT.

In DNA, the CDR3 is TGCGCCAGCAGCTCGACGGCTAACAATGAAAAACTGTTTTTT. Protein: CASSSTANNEKLFF. The chain links TRBV5-1 to TRBJ1-4; no clear D gene. Germline CDR1 SGHRS, CDR2 YFSETQ. The CDR3 is made up of 14 amino acids. V was cut by 3 bases and J by 5 bases, with 11 bases left in between.

The J gene is TRBJ1-1, the V gene TRBV30; 9 positions match TRBD1. Per germline, CDR1 GTSNPN and CDR2 SVGIG (reference sequence). The CDR3 consists of 16 residues. J was trimmed by 1 base and V by 3 bases; bases with no gene match: 9. The CDR3 reads CAWSPGTGNWNTEAFF. The CDR3 DNA follows: TGTGCCTGGAGCCCGGGGACAGGGAATTGGAACACTGAAGCTTTCTTT.

Points on this clone: The germline gene is not matched at one end of the junction; a read error may be the cause. The chain combines TRBV9 with TRBJ2-5; no clear D. This CDR3 contains 13 residues. The germline V gene has CDR1 SGDLS and CDR2 YYNGEE. The CDR3 DNA is TGTGCCAGCAGCGCCGGCTTTTTGGGTTCCACACACTTC. It translates to CASSAGFLGSTHF.

The rearrangement joins TRBV6-1 to TRBJ1-2; a possible D gene is TRBD1 (5 bases). The germline CDR1 and CDR2 sequences are MNHNS and SASEGT. V lost 5 bases and J 8 bases, leaving 12 bases between the germline ends. The CDR3 length is 12 residues. The CDR3 sequence is CASSSGGWGYTF. The CDR3 region has the DNA TGTGCCAGCAGTTCGGGGGGTTGGGGCTACACCTTC.

This rearrangement joins TRBV7-9 to TRBJ2-3, with unresolved D. V was cut by 2 bases and J by 2 bases, with 14 bases left in between. The CDR3 is made up of 16 amino acids. In germline, CDR1 is SEHNR, CDR2 FQNEAQ (reference sequence). Here the CDR3 DNA reads TGTGCCAGCAGCTTACGATTAGCAGAGTTCACAGATACGCAGTATTTT. This translates into CASSLRLAEFTDTQYF.

The rearrangement joins TRBV6-1 to TRBJ2-4, with D possibly TRBD2 on 6 matching bases. This CDR3 is built from 15 residues. Germline CDR1 MNHNS, CDR2 SASEGT. Trimming pared 10 bases from V and 1 base from J, leaving 17 bases between. The CDR3 DNA reads TGTGCCACCCGCCCTATTGGGGGGGCCAAAAACATTCAGTACTTC. Translation: CATRPIGGAKNIQYF.

This clone was observed once. The rearrangement uses TRBV29-1 and TRBJ2-7; TRBD2 matches 10 bases. The CDR3 is 14 residues long. CDR1 and CDR2 (germline): SQVTM, ANQGSEA. After removal of 4 bases from V and 3 bases from J, the junction contained 6 bases not matched to a gene. CDR3 DNA: TGCAGCGTTGGGGCTAGCGGGAGTTTCTACGAGCAGTACTTC. Protein: CSVGASGSFYEQYF.

The chain is built from TRBV6-1 and TRBJ2-7; 10 bases match TRBD2. This CDR3 is 14 amino acids long. The germline gives CDR1 MNHNS, CDR2 SASEGT. J lost 0 bases, V lost 6 bases, and 2 bases had no gene match. DNA of the CDR3: TGTGCCAGCAGAGCTAGCGGGAGCTCCTACGAGCAGTACTTC. Its translation is CASRASGSSYEQYF.

V usage is TRBV19 and J usage is TRBJ2-1; the D gene could be TRBD1 or TRBD2 (7 bases each). This CDR3 comprises 16 residues. Looked up from germline, CDR1 is LNHDA and CDR2 is SQIVND (reference sequence). V was clipped by 3 bases and J by 2 bases, with 14 bases between them. CDR3 protein: CASSIGGGGPYNEQFF. In nucleotides, the CDR3 is TGTGCCAGTAGTATTGGGGGAGGGGGCCCCTACAATGAGCAGTTCTTC.

The rearrangement joins TRBV7-3 to TRBJ2-3; 7 bases fit TRBD2. Trimming took 4 bases from V and 4 from J; bases not matched to a gene: 5. Germline-derived CDR1 and CDR2 are SGHTA and FQGTGA. The CDR3 totals 14 residues. DNA of the CDR3: TGTGCCAGCAGCTCGACTAGCAACTCAGATACGCAGTATTTT. Its translation: CASSSTSNSDTQYF.

This clone was counted a few times. The chain employs TRBV5-1 and TRBJ2-7, with a possible D match to TRBD1 (5 bases). This CDR3 spans 13 amino acids. CDR1 SGHRS and CDR2 YFSETQ come from the germline V gene. With 1 base removed from V and 1 base from J, the gap between germline ends came to 6 bases. The DNA for the CDR3 is TGCGCCAGCAGCTTGACAGGATCCTACGAGCAGTACTTC. This codes for CASSLTGSYEQYF.

The sample holds a few counts of this clone. This chain connects TRBV7-2 to TRBJ2-1; a possible D gene is TRBD2 (5 bases). V shed 6 bases and J shed 2 bases, with 8 bases lying between them. Germline-derived CDR1 and CDR2 are SGHTA and FQGNSA. CDR3 length: 13 amino acids. CDR3 in amino acids: CASSREPYNEQFF. The DNA of the CDR3 is TGTGCCAGCAGTAGGGAGCCCTACAATGAGCAGTTCTTC.

This chain joins TRBV6-1 and TRBJ2-1, with TRBD1 identical over 12 bases. Germline V CDR1 and CDR2: MNHNS, SASEGT. Trimming took 5 bases from V and 9 from J; bases not matched to a gene: 8. There are 15 residues in the CDR3. The CDR3 DNA follows: TGTGCCAGCAGTCCCCTTACGGGACAGGGGGCTGAGCAGTTCTTC. Protein: CASSPLTGQGAEQFF.

The J gene is TRBJ1-4, the V gene TRBV23-1; TRBD1 matches at 8 bases. TRBV23-1 is designated an ORF whose function remains uncertain. This CDR3 region has 16 residues. Trimming cost V 3 bases and J 6 bases; bases outside gene matches: 9. CDR3 in DNA: TGCGCCAGCAGTCACATACCGGGACAGGAATATGAAAAACTGTTTTTT. Its protein product is CASSHIPGQEYEKLFF.

The J gene is TRBJ2-5, the V gene TRBV5-1; D might be TRBD2 (5 bases). The CDR3 has 11 amino acids. With 5 bases removed from V and 5 bases from J, the gap between germline ends came to 7 bases. From germline, CDR1 is SGHRS and CDR2 YFSETQ. The CDR3 reads CASRLGETQYF. Here the CDR3 DNA reads TGCGCCAGCAGACTAGGGGAGACCCAGTACTTC.

The V and J genes are TRBV5-1 and TRBJ2-2; 7 bases map to TRBD1. This CDR3 comprises 14 residues. The V gene's germline CDR1 is SGHRS and CDR2 YFSETQ. J gave up 5 bases and V 4 bases, and 5 bases lay outside the gene matches. The CDR3 reads CASSPQQGTGELFF. The CDR3 DNA follows: TGCGCCAGCAGCCCCCAACAGGGGACCGGGGAGCTGTTTTTT.

This chain uses TRBV27 with TRBJ2-7; D gene ambiguous. With 11 bases removed from V and 3 bases from J, the gap between germline ends came to 11 bases. Germline values: CDR1 MNHEY, CDR2 SMNVEV (reference sequence). The CDR3 consists of 11 residues. For the CDR3, the DNA is TGTGCCGGCGATCAGTTCTACGAGCAGTACTTC. Residues: CAGDQFYEQYF.

The chain carries TRBV7-3 and TRBJ1-1, with a tentative D call TRBD1 (5 bases). Germline V gene data show CDR1 as SGHTA and CDR2 as FQGTGA. V was pared by 5 bases and J by 1 base, with 8 bases between. The CDR3 loop spans 13 amino acids. CDR3 DNA sequence: TGTGCCAGCAGCCCGCAGGGGAACACTGAAGCTTTCTTT. Translated, it gives CASSPQGNTEAFF.

This clone was seen a few times. This specimen includes other DNA sequences encoding the same CDR3. The chain recombines TRBV7-2 with TRBJ2-7; the D gene is possibly TRBD1 (6 bases). V lost 3 bases and J 2 bases, leaving 8 bases between the germline ends. The germline CDR1 and CDR2 sequences are SGHTA and FQGNSA. The CDR3 loop spans 13 amino acids. Here the CDR3 reads CASSLAGAYEQYF. The CDR3 DNA is TGTGCCAGCAGCTTGGCAGGGGCCTACGAGCAGTACTTC.

This clone appeared once. CDR3 in amino acids: CASRQNLNTEAFF. The CDR3 nucleotides read TGTGCCAGCAGACAGAACCTGAACACTGAAGCTTTCTTT. This chain connects TRBV25-1 to TRBJ1-1; unclear D gene. Germline CDR1 is MGHDK and CDR2 is SYGVNS. The CDR3 loop spans 13 amino acids. V lost 6 bases and J lost 0, with 8 bases in between.

The chain combines TRBV28 with TRBJ2-7, with D hard to call. CDR1 and CDR2 (germline): MDHEN, SYDVKM. CDR3 length equals 13 residues. V lost 10 bases to trimming and J lost 0 bases, with 13 bases between them. As DNA, the CDR3 is TGTGCCACGAGCCTGGGGTTCTCCTACGAGCAGTACTTC. Its translation: CATSLGFSYEQYF. The whole variable domain, remainder taken from reference TRBV28 and TRBJ2-7, is DVKVTQSSRYLVKRTGEKVFLECVQDMDHENMFWYRQDPGLGLRLIYFSYDVKMKEKGDIPEGYSVSREKKERFSLILESASTNQTSMYLCATSLGFSYEQYFGPGTRLTVT.

This sequence joins TRBV9 and TRBJ1-2, with 7 bases identical to TRBD1. Germline V gene sequence: CDR1 SGDLS, CDR2 YYNGEE. The CDR3 totals 18 residues. The V segment lost 0 bases and the J segment 1 base; nucleotides outside the gene matches: 12. The CDR3 reads CASSVGREGATLNYGYTF. The DNA for the CDR3 is TGTGCCAGCAGCGTAGGTAGGGAGGGGGCAACCCTTAACTATGGCTACACCTTC.

The count of this clone is one. The V and J genes are TRBV6-6 and TRBJ1-2; TRBD1 matches 10 bases. This CDR3 spans 16 amino acids. V was clipped by 4 bases and J by 2 bases; unmatched bases: 7. Germline V lookup: CDR1 MNHNY, CDR2 SVGAGI (reference sequence). CDR3 in amino acids: CASSLGTGENNYGYTF. The CDR3 nucleotides are TGTGCCAGCAGTTTGGGGACAGGGGAAAACAACTATGGCTACACCTTC.

The chain joins TRBV29-1 to TRBJ1-3; tentatively, D is TRBD1 (6 bases). Germline V CDR1 and CDR2: SQVTM, ANQGSEA. This CDR3 has 13 residues. V was shortened by 5 bases and J by 2 bases, with 10 bases between the two germline ends. CDR3 residues: CSVQQGAGNTIYF. The CDR3 DNA is TGCAGCGTTCAACAGGGAGCTGGAAACACCATATATTTT.